Reported below is one TCR beta chain. The germline V gene has CDR1 SGHNT and CDR2 YYREEE (reference sequence). The V end was cut by 1 base, the J end by 2 bases, with 9 bases between. The CDR3 is made up of 14 amino acids. This table comes from immunoSEQ multiplex PCR, and its TCRdb copy is limited to in-frame clones, with some not included. Here the sample spans hundreds of thousands of clones, roughly 86% being singletons. The record originates from a study of shared T cell receptors in the human thymus. The same sample was also studied in work on human thymus T cells.

The J gene is TRBJ2-5, the V gene TRBV5-4; D call uncertain. The specimen was thymocytes. This receptor was obtained from a boy in the first two years of life with a congenital heart defect. Here the CDR3 DNA reads TGTGCCAGCAGCTTGTTGGCAGATCAAGAGACCCAGTACTTC. This gives the protein CASSLLADQETQYF.